The TCR beta chain described here comes from a study of T cells after yellow fever vaccination. General study findings and limits: Most primary-vaccination clones reappeared after the booster (approximately 95% CD4, about 88% CD8). A weaker but faster secondary response was observed, peaking on day 5 versus 15.

Germline CDR1 is SGHTA and CDR2 is FQGTGA. Trimming stripped 5 bases from V and 6 bases from J, with 10 bases between. The CDR3 is made up of 13 amino acids. This clonotype was detected ten times or more. Its antigen is undetermined. The authors made TCR cDNA by 5'RACE template switching, adding a universal primer site and UMIs. TCRdb fed the 5' RACE reads into MiXCR, producing one record per CDR3 protein. The profile shows hundreds of thousands of distinct CDR3 sequences, more than 8.5% of them singletons. The sequencing used PBMCs, collected on the day of the first yellow fever vaccination. The J gene is TRBJ2-2, the V gene TRBV7-3; D unresolved. The receptor's source is a man aged 18 to 35 who received the YFV17D yellow fever vaccine. CDR3 protein: CASSPGISGELFF. CDR3 nucleotides: TGTGCCAGCAGCCCCGGAATCTCCGGGGAGCTGTTTTTT.